This T cell receptor beta chain stems from a study of blood T cell repertoires in COVID-19. About the research overall: T cells, B-cell-depleted T cells, or PBMCs supplied cDNA or gDNA.

The ends were cut back, 7 bases at V and 3 bases at J, with 26 bases in the middle. The CDR3 has 18 amino acids. Germline V gene lookup returns CDR1 KGHDR and CDR2 SFDVKD. Per the study methods: Reference gene primer amplification yielded estimated nucleated cell counts. Assay: immunoSEQ multiplex PCR; the TCRdb copy retains only in-frame clones and omits some. V and J calls and clone size are as listed in that table; D and trimming were resolved from the DNA. The sample includes around 60,000 clones, 85% to 90% seen only once; the top ten take approximately 4%. The rearrangement uses TRBV24-1 and TRBJ1-1; TRBD1 is a possible D gene (5 bases). The sequencing input was peripheral blood. The TCR comes from a human donor in a cohort sampled during active COVID-19. CDR3 sequence reads: CATRDPPPAGQRDTEAFF. The CDR3 DNA is TGTGCCACCAGGGACCCCCCCCCGGCCGGACAAAGGGACACTGAAGCTTTCTTT.